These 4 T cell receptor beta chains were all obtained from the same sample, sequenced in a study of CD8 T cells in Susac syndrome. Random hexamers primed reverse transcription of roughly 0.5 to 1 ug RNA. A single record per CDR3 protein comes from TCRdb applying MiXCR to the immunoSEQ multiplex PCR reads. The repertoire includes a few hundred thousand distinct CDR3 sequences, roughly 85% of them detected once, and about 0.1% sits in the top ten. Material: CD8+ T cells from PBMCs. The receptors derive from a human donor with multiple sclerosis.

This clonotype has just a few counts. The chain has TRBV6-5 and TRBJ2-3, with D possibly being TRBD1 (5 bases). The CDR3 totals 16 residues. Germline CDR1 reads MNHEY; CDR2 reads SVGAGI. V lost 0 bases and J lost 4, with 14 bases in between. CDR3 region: CASSYSMAGQADTQYF. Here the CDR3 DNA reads TGTGCCAGCAGTTACTCTATGGCAGGGCAGGCAGATACGCAGTATTTT.

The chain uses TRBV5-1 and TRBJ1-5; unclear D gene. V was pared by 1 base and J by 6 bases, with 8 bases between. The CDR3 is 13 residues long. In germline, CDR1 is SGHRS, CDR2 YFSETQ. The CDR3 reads CASSLTYGQPQHF. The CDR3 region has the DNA TGCGCCAGCAGCTTGACATATGGTCAGCCCCAGCATTTT.

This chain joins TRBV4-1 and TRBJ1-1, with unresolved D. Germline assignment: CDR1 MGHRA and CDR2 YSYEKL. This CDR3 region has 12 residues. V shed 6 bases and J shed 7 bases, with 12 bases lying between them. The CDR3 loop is CASRDQRDEAFF. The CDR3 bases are TGCGCCAGCAGGGATCAAAGGGATGAAGCTTTCTTT.

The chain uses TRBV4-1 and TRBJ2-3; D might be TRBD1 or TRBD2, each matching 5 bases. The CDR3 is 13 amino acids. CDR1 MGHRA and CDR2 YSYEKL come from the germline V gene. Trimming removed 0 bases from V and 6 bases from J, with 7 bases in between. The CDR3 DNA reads TGCGCCAGCAGCCAAGAGGGGGTGGATACGCAGTATTTT. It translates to CASSQEGVDTQYF.